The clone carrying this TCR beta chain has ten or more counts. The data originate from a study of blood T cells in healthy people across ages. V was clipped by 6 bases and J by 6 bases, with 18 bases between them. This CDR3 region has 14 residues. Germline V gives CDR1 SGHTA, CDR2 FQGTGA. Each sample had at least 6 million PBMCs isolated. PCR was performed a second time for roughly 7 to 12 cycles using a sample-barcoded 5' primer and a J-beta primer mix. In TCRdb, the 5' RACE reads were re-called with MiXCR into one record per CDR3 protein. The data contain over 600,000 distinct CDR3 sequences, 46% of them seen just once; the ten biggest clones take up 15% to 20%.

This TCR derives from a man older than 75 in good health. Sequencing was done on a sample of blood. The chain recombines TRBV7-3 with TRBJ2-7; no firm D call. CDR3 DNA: TGTGCCAGCAGTCAACAAAGAGGCGCAGTCGAGCAGTACTTC. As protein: CASSQQRGAVEQYF.